The source of this T cell receptor (beta chain) is a study of blood T cell repertoires in COVID-19 (dated by TCRdb to between 2020 and 2021). General notes on the study: Samples covering the acute and convalescent phases of COVID-19 were provided by collaborators in the United States, Italy and Spain. The dataset comprised deeply sampled blood TCRbeta repertoires from subjects exposed to, actively infected with, or recovered from COVID-19. The sample metadata nearly always contained a de-identified subject ID, COVID-19 status, age in years and sex. Samples were obtained from the ongoing ImmuneRACE study (first 160 participants) and from 1,000 to 1,500 subjects provided by 6 global collaborators. Where HLA class I and class II types were available, the types were taken from metadata supplied by the sample provider, not from assay-based typing. The material from the prospective study consisted of cDNA or gDNA derived from T cells, B-cell-depleted T cells, or PBMCs. The repertoires were released in a freely available public database intended as a resource for research on the immune response to SARS-CoV-2. Overall study results and their limits: The quantity of clinical and demographic metadata differed by source and by participant and was supplied without curation.

Participants in the prospective study were aged roughly 18 to 100 years, lived in 24 United States geographic areas, and enrolled through a virtual design. Cohort assignment in the prospective study relied on participant-reported clinical history from a screening survey and a study questionnaire. Recovered participants in ImmuneRACE Cohort 3 were defined by two consecutive negative NP/OP PCR tests, clearance by a healthcare professional, or resolution of symptoms. In the prospective study, mobile phlebotomists collected whole blood, serum and a nasopharyngeal or oropharyngeal swab from each participant. Additional blood draws and questionnaires over a 2-month period could optionally be provided by prospective study participants. Blood samples from the prospective study were shipped frozen or at room temperature prior to DNA extraction. TCRbeta CDR3 regions were amplified from genomic DNA by means of the immunoSEQ Assay, a bias-controlled multiplex PCR. On the study's bioinformatics: The number of nucleated cells in each sample was estimated from the amplification of reference gene primers within the assay. To quantify the absolute abundance of each unique TCRbeta CDR3 rearrangement, sequence reads were collapsed and filtered. For each sample, productive Simpson clonality was calculated as the square root of Simpson's diversity index across productive rearrangements. Held by TCRdb, this immuneACCESS table contains in-frame sequences only and omits some clones. Under half of the omission traces to an unresolved V gene where checked; the cause of the rest is unknown. D and trimming were read from the DNA, whereas the V and J calls and clone size are those reported in that table. The table for this sample lists roughly 250,000 clones; around 89% of them were counted only once. The ten largest account for less than 3% of the sample.

V sheds 3 bases and J sheds 5 bases, leaving 13 bases between their ends. The germline V gene specifies KGHSH as CDR1 and LQKENI as CDR2. The CDR3, cysteine through phenylalanine, is 14 amino acids long. The only DNA kept is the CDR3, 42 bases in frame from the first base. Points on this clone: It has no known antigen specificity. No much larger clonotype is one base removed from it; base qualities were not supplied.

This receptor was obtained from a woman aged 45-60 years who had recovered from COVID-19. Sequencing used PBMCs or T cells enriched from blood (not recorded which). The sequence links TRBV18 to TRBJ1-2; TRBD1 is possibly the D segment (5 matching bases). The CDR3 protein: CASSPVTGGYGYTF. Read as DNA, the sequence is TGTGCCAGCTCACCGGTCACCGGGGGATATGGCTACACCTTC.